The rows below give T cell receptor beta chains drawn from one sample of a study of monozygotic twins with inflammatory bowel disease. Using the 5' RACE reads, TCRdb records one entry per CDR3 protein without DNA. The sample table includes nearly 450,000 distinct CDR3 sequences. The material sequenced was blood. These receptors originate from a human donor with ulcerative colitis or Crohn's disease, or a healthy co-twin of an affected twin (not recorded which). The CDR3 runs from the conserved cysteine through the conserved F or W.

j_gene | v_gene | CDR3aa
TRBJ1-2 | TRBV7-2 | CASSVGTGDGYTF
TRBJ1-6 | TRBV5-1 | CASSFTGDSSPLHF
TRBJ2-1 | TRBV11-2 | CASSHSPETIGYNEQFF
TRBJ1-5 | TRBV6-1 | CASSGGAASNQPQHF
TRBJ1-1 | TRBV28 | CASHFNTEAFF
TRBJ2-3 | TRBV5-1 | CASSLGGIYTDTQYF
TRBJ2-2 | TRBV12-3/TRBV12-4 | CASSFRGTTENTGELFF
TRBJ1-5 | TRBV7-9 | CASSLRGPDPQHF
TRBJ2-7 | TRBV20-1 | CRTGSGDEQYF
TRBJ2-1 | TRBV2 | CASTEEAGGYNEQFF
TRBJ2-1 | TRBV2 | CASSEPVPPREYEQFF
TRBJ2-5 | TRBV2 | CASSARLAGGKETQYF
TRBJ1-1 | TRBV18 | CASSPWVKAEAFF
TRBJ2-6 | TRBV20-1 | CSARVGGQSGANVLTF
TRBJ2-2 | TRBV7-2 | CASSKRTGGKGELFF
TRBJ1-2 | TRBV5-1 | CASKLTPGQGARGYTF
TRBJ2-7 | TRBV27 | CASGQGASYEQYF
TRBJ1-1 | TRBV7-6 | CASRMTANTEAFF
TRBJ1-2 | TRBV6-2/TRBV6-3 | CASKSRTMNNYGYTF
TRBJ2-7 | TRBV2 | CASRGTGNTYEQYF
TRBJ2-7 | TRBV20-1 | CSARSLAAGVSEQYF
TRBJ2-4 | TRBV12-3/TRBV12-4 | CASSSDLIENIQYF
TRBJ1-3 | TRBV5-6 | CASSADYSGNTIYF
TRBJ2-2 | TRBV2 | CASRFGVAGELFF
TRBJ2-7 | TRBV5-4 | CASSLDPDTVSYEQYF
TRBJ2-3 | TRBV7-2 | CASSPEGTDTQYF